The 22 T cell receptor beta chains reported below all come from one sample, sequenced in a study of cytomegalovirus exposure and HLA in healthy donors. Vbeta (60) and Jbeta (13) primers were used in the PCR. Sequencing used immunoSEQ multiplex PCR; TCRdb keeps in-frame clones, though not all of them. The sample shows 250,000 to 350,000 clones, 75% to 90% of them seen only once. Sequences were obtained from PBMCs. The receptor set was obtained from a girl aged 2-15 years in good health and CMV-seronegative.

This chain links TRBV5-1 with TRBJ1-2; 9 bases map to TRBD1. Per germline, CDR1 SGHRS and CDR2 YFSETQ. Germline trimming cut 1 base from V and 8 bases from J; bases unmatched to any gene: 9. The CDR3 sequence is 15 residues long. The CDR3 DNA sequence: TGCGCCAGCAGCTTGCAAGCGGACAGGGGTGGAGGCTACACCTTC. Its translation is CASSLQADRGGGYTF.

The chain joins TRBV2 to TRBJ2-3; a weak D match, TRBD2 (5 bases). This CDR3 has 13 amino acids. The V gene lost 7 bases and the J gene lost 2 bases, with 10 bases spanning the gap. The germline V gene encodes CDR1 SNHLY and CDR2 FYNNEI. CDR3 coding DNA: TGTGCCAGCAAAGGACTGAACACAGATACGCAGTATTTT. Its protein is CASKGLNTDTQYF.

In this sample, this clone turned up a few times. The rearrangement links TRBV20-1 to TRBJ2-5, with D tentatively TRBD2 (6 bases). The ends were cut back, 7 bases at V and 3 bases at J, with 9 bases in the middle. CDR1 is DFQATT and CDR2 is SNEGSKA in the germline V gene (reference sequence). The CDR3 covers 11 residues. CDR3 sequence reads: CSVLAKETQYF. In nucleotides, the CDR3 is TGCAGTGTTCTAGCGAAAGAGACCCAGTACTTC.

The chain couples TRBV11-3 to TRBJ2-1, with 13 nucleotides matching TRBD2. Germline values: CDR1 SGHNT, CDR2 YENEEA. J gave up 12 bases and V 1 base, and 3 bases lay outside the gene matches. The CDR3 consists of 14 residues. CDR3 sequence (DNA): TGTGCCAGCAGCTTAGGGACTAGCGGGGGAGGGCAGTTCTTC. Amino acid sequence: CASSLGTSGGGQFF.

Note on this clone: The junction differs from germline at one of its ends, possibly a read error. The rearrangement uses TRBV7-9 and TRBJ1-4; 8 nucleotides align to TRBD1. This CDR3 region has 14 residues. The germline V gene has CDR1 SEHNR and CDR2 FQNEAQ (reference sequence). The DNA of the CDR3 is TGTTCCAGCAGCTTGGGACAGGAGAATGAAAAACTGTTTTTT. It specifies CSSSLGQENEKLFF.

The chain recombines TRBV7-9 with TRBJ2-2, with 7 bases fitting TRBD2. Trimming took 4 bases from V and 7 from J; bases not matched to a gene: 15. The CDR3 length is 17 residues. The germline gives CDR1 SEHNR, CDR2 FQNEAQ (reference sequence). As DNA, the CDR3 is TGTGCCAGCAGCTCAATTGGACTTCGGGGGAGGGTCGGGGAGCTGTTTTTT. The encoded protein is CASSSIGLRGRVGELFF.

This sequence joins TRBV10-3 and TRBJ2-7; the match to TRBD1 covers 7 bases. Germline-derived CDR1 and CDR2 are ENHRY and SYGVKD. Losses at the gene ends were 9 bases for V and 3 bases for J; bases not matched to a gene: 11. The CDR3 has 14 residues. CDR3 nucleotides: TGTGCCATAGATCGACAGGGCAGGGGCTACGAGCAGTACTTC. As protein: CAIDRQGRGYEQYF.

This clone was found once. The identical CDR3 is also encoded by other nucleotide sequences in the sample. The chain carries TRBV6-5 and TRBJ1-1; D not certain. Trimming took 5 bases from V and 4 from J, leaving 11 bases between them. The CDR3 extends over 13 amino acids. CDR1 is MNHEY, CDR2 SVGAGI, per germline. The CDR3 nucleotides are TGTGCCAGCAGTCGGGTGCTGAGCACTGAAGCTTTCTTT. This translates into CASSRVLSTEAFF.

The chain links TRBV9 to TRBJ1-5; D not certain. Germline values: CDR1 SGDLS, CDR2 YYNGEE. CDR3 size: 15 residues. The V end was cut by 2 bases, the J end by 3 bases, with 12 bases between. For the CDR3, the DNA is TGTGCCAGCAGCGTTGGTAACGGGAACAATCAGCCCCAGCATTTT. Encoded protein: CASSVGNGNNQPQHF. Full variable domain (missing parts from reference TRBV9 and TRBJ1-5): DSGVTQTPKHLITATGQRVTLRCSPRSGDLSVYWYQQSLDQGLQFLIQYYNGEERAKGNILERFSAQQFPDLHSELNLSSLELGDSALYFCASSVGNGNNQPQHFGDGTRLSIL.

The rearrangement links TRBV28 to TRBJ1-1; the D gene is possibly TRBD1 (6 bases). Germline V gene sequence: CDR1 MDHEN, CDR2 SYDVKM. The CDR3 covers 14 residues. The V and J ends lost 2 bases and 3 bases respectively, with 10 bases between them. The CDR3 DNA reads TGTGCCAGCAGTTTAGTGGGGGCGGACACTGAAGCTTTCTTT. The encoded protein is CASSLVGADTEAFF.

The genes are TRBV7-9 and TRBJ2-7; 9 nucleotides agree with TRBD2. The germline V gene encodes CDR1 SEHNR and CDR2 FQNEAQ (reference sequence). The CDR3 length is 14 residues. Germline trimming cut 3 bases from V and 6 bases from J; bases unmatched to any gene: 6. CDR3 loop: CASSFASGTGEQYF. The CDR3 DNA sequence: TGTGCCAGCAGCTTCGCTAGCGGGACCGGCGAGCAGTACTTC. Full variable domain (outside the CDR3, taken from reference TRBV7-9 and TRBJ2-7): DTGVSQNPRHKITKRGQNVTFRCDPISEHNRLYWYRQTLGQGPEFLTYFQNEAQLEKSRLLSDRFSAERPKGSFSTLEIQRTEQGDSAMYLCASSFASGTGEQYFGPGTRLTVT.

The chain links TRBV18 to TRBJ2-1; 8 bases map to TRBD2. The CDR3 sequence is 15 residues long. With V trimmed by 3 bases and J by 7 bases, 8 bases remained unmatched. The germline V gene encodes CDR1 KGHSH and CDR2 LQKENI. The CDR3 DNA reads as TGTGCCAGCTCACCCCGGGAGGGCAACCTGAATGAGCAGTTCTTC. Translation: CASSPREGNLNEQFF.

J is TRBJ2-7 and V is TRBV28, with TRBD1 matching 9 bases. The CDR3 runs to 16 residues. J lost 0 bases, V lost 4 bases, and 7 bases had no gene match. Germline V lookup: CDR1 MDHEN, CDR2 SYDVKM. The CDR3 region is CASSSIGQGNSYEQYF. CDR3 nucleotide sequence: TGTGCCAGCAGTTCCATAGGACAGGGGAACTCCTACGAGCAGTACTTC. Full variable domain (rest looked up from reference TRBV28 and TRBJ2-7): DVKVTQSSRYLVKRTGEKVFLECVQDMDHENMFWYRQDPGLGLRLIYFSYDVKMKEKGDIPEGYSVSREKKERFSLILESASTNQTSMYLCASSSIGQGNSYEQYFGPGTRLTVT.

The rearrangement joins TRBV6-1 to TRBJ2-7; 13 bases fit TRBD2. Germline CDR1 reads MNHNS; CDR2 reads SASEGT. V lost 6 bases and J lost 2; bases outside the gene matches: 4. The CDR3 length is 15 residues. This CDR3 is CASSATSGRAYEQYF. As DNA, the CDR3 is TGTGCCAGCAGCGCCACTAGCGGGAGGGCCTACGAGCAGTACTTC.

This rearrangement joins TRBV27 to TRBJ2-7; the D is unclear. CDR1 is MNHEY, CDR2 SMNVEV, per germline (reference sequence). V was pared by 5 bases and J by 5 bases, with 4 bases between. The CDR3 covers 10 residues. The CDR3 reads CASSIDEQYF. The CDR3 DNA is TGTGCCAGCAGTATCGACGAGCAGTACTTC.

V usage is TRBV15 and J usage is TRBJ2-5, with 12 bases fitting TRBD1. CDR3 length: 17 amino acids. Trimming took 1 base from V and 5 from J; bases not matched to a gene: 8. Germline V lookup: CDR1 LNHNV, CDR2 YYDKDF (reference sequence). CDR3 nucleotide sequence: TGTGCCACCAGCAGAGGAGGGGACAGGGGGCGCCTGGAGACCCAGTACTTC. Its translation: CATSRGGDRGRLETQYF.

V gene TRBV7-3 combines with J gene TRBJ2-1, with 8 bases identical to TRBD2. CDR1 is SGHTA, CDR2 FQGTGA, per germline. The CDR3 totals 15 residues. Germline trimming cut 4 bases from V and 4 bases from J; bases unmatched to any gene: 6. The DNA for the CDR3 is TGTGCCAGCAGCTCGAGCGGGAGTGTGTACAATGAGCAGTTCTTC. Its translation is CASSSSGSVYNEQFF.

This clone has more than one count but fewer than ten. The chain combines TRBV5-8 with TRBJ2-7, with 7 nucleotides matching TRBD2. The CDR3 runs 16 residues. Per germline, CDR1 SGHTS and CDR2 YDEGEE. The V segment lost 6 bases and the J segment 4 bases; nucleotides outside the gene matches: 16. The CDR3 is CASTPVGSRERYEQYF. In DNA form, the CDR3 reads TGTGCCAGCACTCCTGTCGGCTCGCGGGAGCGTTACGAGCAGTACTTC.

This clone was detected a few times. The chain is built from TRBV29-1 and TRBJ2-7; TRBD1 is a possible D gene (5 bases). The V and J ends lost 3 bases and 4 bases respectively, with 16 bases between them. The CDR3 loop spans 14 amino acids. CDR1 is SQVTM and CDR2 is ANQGSEA in the germline V gene. DNA for the CDR3: TGCAGCGTTGATGTACCAGGGAACGAGTACGAGCAGTACTTC. It codes for CSVDVPGNEYEQYF.

The chain combines TRBV28 with TRBJ1-6, with 7 bases aligning to TRBD1. The V and J ends lost 5 bases and 10 bases, in that order; junction bases with no gene match: 8. The CDR3 loop spans 14 amino acids. Germline lookup yields CDR1 MDHEN and CDR2 SYDVKM. This CDR3 is CASSMTGLWSPLHF. CDR3 bases: TGTGCCAGCAGTATGACAGGGTTGTGGTCACCCCTCCACTTT.

For the CDR3, the DNA is TGTGCCACCTTCCAGCGGGGGAGGAACGGGGAGCTGTTTTTT. Amino acids: CATFQRGRNGELFF. The genes are TRBV10-3 and TRBJ2-2, with 8 bases aligning to TRBD2. In germline, CDR1 is ENHRY, CDR2 SYGVKD. This CDR3 spans 14 amino acids. The junction had 11 bases not matched to a gene; V was cut back by 10 bases and J by 7 bases.

The rearrangement joins TRBV4-1 to TRBJ1-5; tentative D call: TRBD1 (5 bases). This CDR3 region has 16 residues. Germline V gene lookup returns CDR1 MGHRA and CDR2 YSYEKL. V was clipped by 0 bases and J by 0 bases, with 9 bases between them. The CDR3 loop is CASSQDGGSSNQPQHF. The DNA for the CDR3 is TGCGCCAGCAGCCAAGATGGGGGGAGTAGCAATCAGCCCCAGCATTTT.